This T cell receptor (beta chain) was documented in a study of blood T cell repertoires in COVID-19. Study overall: Some COVID-19 samples were acute and others convalescent; all came from the United States, Italy and Spain. The analysed material was cDNA or gDNA that came from T cells, B-cell-depleted T cells, or PBMCs.

CDR3 size: 14 residues. Between the trimmed V and J ends, which lost 1 base and 0 bases, there was a span of 4 bases. Germline V gene data show CDR1 as SGDLS and CDR2 as YYNGEE. In the original analysis: Researchers report that nucleated cell counts were estimated from reference gene primer amplification. The table came from immunoSEQ multiplex PCR; TCRdb's copy has only in-frame clones and leaves some out. V, J and clone size are taken as reported in that table, and D and trimming were inferred from the DNA itself. The sample carries under 50,000 clones, approximately 90% recorded once. Specimen: peripheral blood. This rearrangement joins TRBV9 to TRBJ2-2; no clear D. The receptor was derived from a man between 65 and 80 years old with active COVID-19. CDR3 nucleotide sequence: TGTGCCAGCAGCGTATCCTCGAACACCGGGGAGCTGTTTTTT. Translation gives CASSVSSNTGELFF. Full variable domain (outside the CDR3, taken from reference TRBV9 and TRBJ2-2): DSGVTQTPKHLITATGQRVTLRCSPRSGDLSVYWYQQSLDQGLQFLIQYYNGEERAKGNILERFSAQQFPDLHSELNLSSLELGDSALYFCASSVSSNTGELFFGEGSRLTVL.